Listed below are T cell receptor beta chains from one sample, sequenced in a study of blood T cell repertoires in COVID-19. This table comes from immunoSEQ multiplex PCR, and its TCRdb copy is limited to in-frame clones, with some not included. This table holds hundreds of thousands of clones, more than 85% found once. Sequenced material: peripheral blood. The receptors here all came from a woman in her 30s with acute or convalescent COVID-19. Each CDR3 is given with its conserved first and last residue. Clone size is stated in some rows and not others, as once, few, many or a class when expanded.

TRBV4-1	TRBJ1-6	once	CASSQPTGNSPLHF
TRBV9	TRBJ2-1	once	CASSATGNWYNEQFF
TRBV2	TRBJ1-2	.	CASSGLGAGVYGYTF
TRBV29-1	TRBJ2-1	.	CSVEGQGADNEQFF
TRBV4-2	TRBJ1-4	few	CASGQGEYATNEKLFF
TRBV2	TRBJ2-5	.	CASSENTSWETQYF
TRBV2	TRBJ1-5	.	CASKRGWINQPQHF
TRBV18	TRBJ1-6	.	CASSPGQGDSPLHF
TRBV7-9	TRBJ2-5	.	CATREGETQYF
TRBV5-1	TRBJ2-1	.	CASILIAGSTNEQFF
TRBV7-3	TRBJ1-1	.	CASSTPQGGTEAFF
TRBV11-2	TRBJ2-7	.	CATSEGAHEQYF
TRBV27	TRBJ2-1	.	CASSFRTGSFSWQFF
TRBV7-6	TRBJ2-1	.	CASSQNRVGVGNEQFF
TRBV11-3	TRBJ2-3	once	CASSLGRGGDTQYF
TRBV27	TRBJ1-2	.	CASSLTGLNYGYTF
TRBV7-2	TRBJ2-2	many	CALGSTNTGELFF
TRBV28	TRBJ1-5	.	CASSPTRSSQPQHF
TRBV6-6	TRBJ1-2	.	CASRQPGQLYGYTF
TRBV3-1/TRBV3-2	TRBJ1-3	.	CASTQTGLTNTIYF
TRBV2	TRBJ2-7	.	CASSVGHEGYEQYF
TRBV27	TRBJ2-7	.	CASRRQGAWEQYF
TRBV30	TRBJ1-4	.	CAWSVTRANEKLFF
TRBV9	TRBJ2-1	.	CASSVEAGGGYEQFF
TRBV3-1/TRBV3-2	TRBJ2-1	.	CASSQEGRGLAAGQFF
TRBV7-9	TRBJ1-1	.	CASSSPLPTGITEAFF
TRBV5-4	TRBJ2-1	few	CASSRLFDNEQFF
TRBV9	TRBJ1-2	.	CASSVDLRVAGGISRGYTF
TRBV5-6	TRBJ2-2	.	CASSVDRGNTGELFF
TRBV5-6	TRBJ2-2	.	CASSKGTGELFF
TRBV3-1/TRBV3-2	TRBJ1-2	.	CASSQGSGYGYGYTF
TRBV18	TRBJ2-2	.	CASSPRGAANTGELFF
TRBV9	TRBJ2-5	.	CASSGGTSKETQYF
TRBV5-1	TRBJ2-6	.	CASSPRTSGANVLTF
TRBV1	TRBJ1-2	.	CTSSRPGVTGRFYGYTF